One sample yielded the 25 T cell receptor beta chains listed below, sequenced in a study of blood T cells in healthy people across ages. Together with a sample-barcoded 5' primer, a J-beta primer mix was included in a second PCR lasting about 6 to 11 cycles. TCRdb recomputed calls from the 5' RACE reads with MiXCR, one row per CDR3 protein. The sample records around 970,000 distinct CDR3 sequences, roughly half being singletons. The sample taken for sequencing was blood. These receptors were obtained from an older woman in good health.

The chain is built from TRBV3-1 and TRBJ2-4; 11 bases map to TRBD2. V was pared by 1 base and J by 15 bases, with 11 bases of the junction left unmatched. The V gene's germline CDR1 is LGHDT and CDR2 YNNKEL (reference sequence). The CDR3 covers 15 residues. The CDR3 nucleotides read TGTGCCAGCAGCCAAGTTACTAGCGGGAGCCAAGGGGCGTACTTC. This sequence encodes CASSQVTSGSQGAYF.

This clonotype occurred a few times. The chain uses TRBV20-1 and TRBJ2-1, with D possibly being TRBD2 (5 bases). The germline V gene encodes CDR1 DFQATT and CDR2 SNEGSKA (reference sequence). This CDR3 is 16 amino acids long. Trimming cost V 1 base and J 2 bases, with 15 bases left between them. This CDR3 reads CSARAPLSGPYNEQFF. The CDR3 DNA sequence: TGCAGTGCTAGAGCGCCGCTCAGCGGACCCTACAATGAGCAGTTCTTC.

The chain recombines TRBV7-9 with TRBJ1-1, with 10 bases fitting TRBD1. Germline V CDR1 and CDR2: SEHNR, FQNEAQ (reference sequence). CDR3 length equals 14 residues. Losses at the gene ends were 5 bases for V and 4 bases for J; bases not matched to a gene: 4. CDR3 protein: CASSGGQGFTEAFF. CDR3 DNA sequence: TGTGCCAGCAGCGGGGGACAGGGGTTCACTGAAGCTTTCTTT.

The chain couples TRBV28 to TRBJ2-5; 8 bases fit TRBD2. The end of the DNA fits TRBJ2-7 better, so the J call may be wrong. Germline CDR1 is MDHEN and CDR2 is SYDVKM. There are 14 residues in the CDR3. CDR3 DNA: TGTGCCAGCAGTTCCCCCAGCGGGAGTGCCGAGCAGTACTTC. As protein: CASSSPSGSAEQYF.

The chain joins TRBV27 to TRBJ2-5, with D tentatively TRBD1 (6 bases). This CDR3 is built from 15 residues. The germline V gene encodes CDR1 MNHEY and CDR2 SMNVEV (reference sequence). Trimming pared 3 bases from V and 5 bases from J, leaving 16 bases between. CDR3 sequence (DNA): TGTGCCAGCAGTTTTCTCGGACAGATGAGGGAGACCCAGTACTTC. Its translation: CASSFLGQMRETQYF.

J is TRBJ2-4 and V is TRBV2, with TRBD1 identical over 8 bases. V shed 8 bases and J 9 bases; nucleotides not matched to a gene: 6. CDR1 is SNHLY and CDR2 is FYNNEI in the germline V gene. The CDR3 loop spans 12 amino acids. The CDR3: CASRGQGGIQYF. Written as DNA, the CDR3 is TGTGCCAGCCGTGGACAGGGAGGCATTCAGTACTTC.

V is TRBV4-1 and J is TRBJ2-3; 10 bases are shared with TRBD2. Germline V gene lookup returns CDR1 MGHRA and CDR2 YSYEKL. V lost 0 bases and J lost 4; bases outside the gene matches: 7. The CDR3 loop spans 17 amino acids. The CDR3 nucleotides are TGCGCCAGCAGCCAAGATTTGCTAGCGGGAGAGCCAGATACGCAGTATTTT. It codes for CASSQDLLAGEPDTQYF.

This clonotype showed up just a few times. The V and J genes are TRBV20-1 and TRBJ2-1; perhaps TRBD2 as D (5 bases). V was trimmed by 7 bases and J by 3 bases, leaving 10 bases between them. Germline assignment: CDR1 DFQATT and CDR2 SNEGSKA (reference sequence). The CDR3 consists of 12 residues. CDR3 bases: TGCAGTGTTCGTGGGAGCTACAATGAGCAGTTCTTC. It translates to CSVRGSYNEQFF.

The CDR3 DNA reads as TGTGCCACCAGCCCAAAACGGGGGACCCAAGAGACCCAGTACTTC. Protein sequence: CATSPKRGTQETQYF. The chain uses TRBV24-1 and TRBJ2-5, with a tentative D call TRBD2 (6 bases). Germline CDR1 KGHDR, CDR2 SFDVKD. This CDR3 spans 15 amino acids. V gave up 7 bases and J gave up 1 base, with 15 bases separating them.

The chain joins TRBV12-3 or TRBV12-4 to TRBJ2-3, with 7 bases that match TRBD2. This CDR3 contains 14 residues. Trimming removed 4 bases from V and 8 bases from J; junction bases left unmatched: 9. Here the CDR3 DNA reads TGTGCCAGCAGTTCCTGGACTAGAAGATCTACGCAGTATTTT. Translating gives CASSSWTRRSTQYF.

This chain connects TRBV7-7 to TRBJ2-6; D unclear. Trimming cost V 2 bases and J 0 bases, with 5 bases left between them. The CDR3 contains 15 residues. Germline CDR1 and CDR2: SSHAT and FNYEAQ (reference sequence). The CDR3 here is CASSLSDSGANVLTF. The DNA for the CDR3 is TGTGCCAGCAGCTTATCTGACTCTGGGGCCAACGTCCTGACTTTC. Full variable domain (outside the CDR3, taken from reference TRBV7-7 and TRBJ2-6): GAGVSQSPRYKVTKRGQDVTLRCDPISSHATLYWYQQALGQGPEFLTYFNYEAQPDKSGLPSDRFSAERPEGSISTLTIQRTEQRDSAMYRCASSLSDSGANVLTFGAGSRLTVL.

There are a few counts of this clonotype. The chain uses TRBV6-1 and TRBJ1-6; D is unresolved. Germline-derived CDR1 and CDR2 are MNHNS and SASEGT. The germline V and J ends were trimmed by 4 bases and 0 bases, with 13 bases remaining between them. The CDR3 sequence is 17 residues long. CDR3 residues: CASSVGSFGSYNSPLHF. The CDR3 DNA reads TGTGCCAGCAGTGTAGGAAGTTTCGGCTCCTATAATTCACCCCTCCACTTT.

V usage is TRBV6-1 and J usage is TRBJ1-2; D is uncertain. In germline, CDR1 is MNHNS, CDR2 SASEGT. V lost 8 bases and J lost 2, with 3 bases in between. The CDR3 length is 10 residues. CDR3 DNA: TGTGCCAGCGCCAACTATGGCTACACCTTC. Its translation is CASANYGYTF.

This clonotype was seen only a few times. CDR3 bases: TGTGCCAGCAGCTTCGGACTAGCGGCAGCGAGCACAGATACGCAGTATTTT. It specifies CASSFGLAAASTDTQYF. J is TRBJ2-3 and V is TRBV4-2; 10 positions match TRBD2. Trimming cost V 5 bases and J 0 bases; bases outside gene matches: 8. CDR3 length: 17 amino acids. CDR1 LGHNA and CDR2 YNFKEQ come from the germline V gene.

The chain has TRBV29-1 and TRBJ1-1; D may be TRBD1 (6 bases). Germline V gene lookup returns CDR1 SQVTM and CDR2 ANQGSEA. CDR3 length equals 14 residues. With 4 bases removed from V and 4 bases from J, the gap between germline ends came to 16 bases. Here the CDR3 reads CSVARTGGGTEAFF. CDR3 nucleotides: TGCAGCGTTGCTAGGACGGGGGGCGGCACTGAAGCTTTCTTT.

The V gene is TRBV18, the J gene TRBJ1-4, with TRBD1 matching 8 bases. J lost 7 bases, V lost 6 bases, and 7 bases had no gene match. This CDR3 has 14 residues. CDR1 is KGHSH, CDR2 LQKENI, per germline. CDR3 sequence (DNA): TGTGCCAGCTCGCCGGACAGGGCAGGTGAAAAACTGTTTTTT. Amino acids: CASSPDRAGEKLFF.

This chain uses TRBV6-5 with TRBJ2-7; perhaps TRBD2 as D (6 bases). The CDR3 consists of 15 residues. V was pared by 1 base and J by 4 bases, with 14 bases between. The germline CDR1 and CDR2 sequences are MNHEY and SVGAGI. For the CDR3, the DNA is TGTGCCAGCAGTTACTTCGAGGGAGGTTTGTACGAGCAGTACTTC. Amino acid sequence: CASSYFEGGLYEQYF.

This clonotype was picked up one time. The V call is TRBV5-6, the J call TRBJ1-4, with 7 bases identical to TRBD1. V was pared by 1 base and J by 6 bases, with 9 bases of the junction left unmatched. CDR3 size: 16 residues. Germline V CDR1 and CDR2: SGHDT, YYEEEE. The CDR3 region is CASSLLTGTFDEKLFF. CDR3 bases: TGTGCCAGCAGCTTGTTGACAGGGACCTTTGATGAAAAACTGTTTTTT.

The V gene is TRBV12-3 or TRBV12-4, the J gene TRBJ1-2; D uncertain. V gave up 0 bases and J gave up 0 bases, with 8 bases separating them. The CDR3 loop spans 15 amino acids. The CDR3 DNA reads as TGTGCCAGCAGTTTAGCCGGCTCCACTAACTATGGCTACACCTTC. Its translation: CASSLAGSTNYGYTF.

This clonotype was detected a few times. The chain has TRBV7-2 and TRBJ2-7, with 9 bases matching TRBD2. V shed 4 bases and J 4 bases; nucleotides not matched to a gene: 5. Per the germline V gene, CDR1 is SGHTA and CDR2 is FQGNSA. CDR3 length: 14 amino acids. DNA of the CDR3: TGTGCCAGCAGCTACCCTAGCGGGATGTACGAGCAGTACTTC. Protein: CASSYPSGMYEQYF.

This clonotype has more than one count but fewer than ten. The junction does not match germline at one end; this may be a read error. The chain couples TRBV5-1 to TRBJ1-1, with a tentative D call TRBD1 (6 bases). Germline V gives CDR1 SGHRS, CDR2 YFSETQ. The CDR3 totals 13 residues. As DNA, the CDR3 is TGTGCCAGCAGCTGGGGACAGAACACTGAAGCTTTCTTT. This gives the protein CASSWGQNTEAFF.

This clonotype was seen a handful of times. V is TRBV3-1 and J is TRBJ2-3; possibly TRBD1 or TRBD2 for D (5 bases each). The CDR3 runs 14 residues. The germline V gene encodes CDR1 LGHDT and CDR2 YNNKEL (reference sequence). V was pared by 3 bases and J by 2 bases, with 9 bases between. DNA of the CDR3: TGTGCCAGCAGCCATCCGGGACCCACAGATACGCAGTATTTT. Amino acid sequence: CASSHPGPTDTQYF.

This chain joins TRBV21-1 and TRBJ1-1; TRBD1, the table's D call, was not compared with the DNA. TRBV21-1 is a documented pseudogene. This CDR3 is built from 12 residues. CDR3 region: CASNRTGVEAFF. Written as DNA, the CDR3 is TGTGCCAGCAACAGGACAGGCGTTGAAGCTTTCTTT.

Note on this clonotype: A much larger clone lies one base from this, so it may be a read error. This chain joins TRBV20-1 and TRBJ2-5; D is unresolved. The last part of the DNA fits TRBJ2-7 better; the J call may be wrong. This CDR3 is built from 14 residues. Per the germline V gene, CDR1 is DFQATT and CDR2 is SNEGSKA (reference sequence). In DNA, the CDR3 is TGCAGTGCTCCCGGGCAGACTGGATCCCACGAGCAGTACTTC. This sequence encodes CSAPGQTGSHEQYF.

This clonotype was detected a few times. V and J are TRBV25-1 and TRBJ2-3; D is uncertain. Per the germline V gene, CDR1 is MGHDK and CDR2 is SYGVNS. The ends were cut back, 3 bases at V and 6 bases at J, with 4 bases in the middle. The length of the CDR3 is 11 residues. DNA for the CDR3: TGTGCCAGCAGTGATTTCGATACGCAGTATTTT. Protein sequence: CASSDFDTQYF.